This T cell receptor (beta chain) was captured by sequencing in a study of T cell responses to AZD1222 COVID-19 vaccine. Findings and caveats of the study: Repertoires in all cases were sampled only once the peak T cell response had passed. Clonal diversity was possibly underestimated, and the donors were mostly white British, with more females.

After removal of 3 bases from V and 5 bases from J, the junction contained 9 bases not matched to a gene. The CDR3 length is 16 residues. CDR1 and CDR2 from the germline V gene are MDHEN and SYDVKM. Clones were read by immunoSEQ multiplex PCR, and TCRdb kept only the in-frame ones, dropping some. The sample contains about 67,000 clones, 84% of which appear only once. About this clone: Its antigen is currently unknown.

This chain links TRBV28 with TRBJ2-7; TRBD1 aligns across 11 bases. This receptor was taken from an adult in good health. Sequences were derived from peripheral blood, sampled on day 0 of AZD1222 vaccination. The CDR3 coding sequence is TGTGCCAGCAGTTTTTCCGGGACAGGGGGTTTCAACGAGCAGTACTTC. Protein product: CASSFSGTGGFNEQYF. The whole variable domain, filled in from reference TRBV28 and TRBJ2-7, reads DVKVTQSSRYLVKRTGEKVFLECVQDMDHENMFWYRQDPGLGLRLIYFSYDVKMKEKGDIPEGYSVSREKKERFSLILESASTNQTSMYLCASSFSGTGGFNEQYFGPGTRLTVT.